The 7 T cell receptor beta chains below were found in one sample sequenced in a study of CD8 T cells in ankylosing spondylitis. TCRdb re-derived calls from the 5' RACE reads in MiXCR, one entry per CDR3 protein. The sample lists about 130,000 distinct CDR3 sequences, roughly 13% occurring once. Sequenced: blood, either unsorted or a sorted T cell fraction (not recorded which). The receptors here all came from a female donor with ankylosing spondylitis or in good health (not recorded which).

The V gene is TRBV7-9, the J gene TRBJ1-6; D gene ambiguous. Trimming took off 0 bases at V and 5 bases at J, with 8 bases between the two ends. CDR3 length: 15 residues. Germline lookup yields CDR1 SEHNR and CDR2 FQNEAQ (reference sequence). The CDR3 is CASSLAGVDNSPLHF. The DNA for the CDR3 is TGTGCCAGCAGCTTAGCGGGAGTCGATAATTCACCCCTCCACTTT.

V gene TRBV20-1 combines with J gene TRBJ2-2; TRBD2 matches 8 bases. Germline V gives CDR1 DFQATT, CDR2 SNEGSKA (reference sequence). This CDR3 region has 14 residues. The V gene end was trimmed by 6 bases and the J gene end by 7 bases; junction bases not matched to a gene: 10. The CDR3 DNA reads as TGCAGTGCAACCAGCGGGAGTAAGGGCGGGGAGCTGTTTTTT. Its protein is CSATSGSKGGELFF.

This clonotype appeared many times. The chain combines TRBV20-1 with TRBJ1-6; a weak D match, TRBD1 (6 bases). Trimming pared 6 bases from V and 8 bases from J, leaving 17 bases between. The germline CDR1 and CDR2 sequences are DFQATT and SNEGSKA (reference sequence). The CDR3 sequence is 14 residues long. CDR3 in DNA: TGCAGTGCGCCCGTGGGGGGCGCGTATTCACCCCTCCACTTT. Amino acid sequence: CSAPVGGAYSPLHF.

In this sample, this clonotype turned up many times. This chain connects TRBV6-2 or TRBV6-3 to TRBJ1-5; D remains unclear. This CDR3 region has 14 residues. Trimming took 2 bases from V and 3 from J, leaving 8 bases between them. Germline CDR1 reads MNHEY; CDR2 reads SVGEGT. CDR3 bases: TGTGCCAGCAGTTACGGTGACTCCAATCAGCCCCAGCATTTT. Its translation: CASSYGDSNQPQHF.

This clonotype appeared many times. V and J are TRBV29-1 and TRBJ2-7; 7 bases are a match to TRBD1. V dropped 7 bases and J dropped 0; count of bases not matched to a gene: 6. Germline CDR1 SQVTM, CDR2 ANQGSEA. The CDR3 runs to 13 residues. The CDR3 reads CSARQGSSYEQYF. Written as DNA, the CDR3 is TGCAGCGCCCGACAGGGATCCTCCTACGAGCAGTACTTC.

The genes are TRBV7-2 and TRBJ2-7; D is possibly TRBD1 (6 bases). Germline V gene lookup returns CDR1 SGHTA and CDR2 FQGNSA. V dropped 4 bases and J dropped 1 base, with 11 bases sitting between them. CDR3 length: 14 amino acids. The CDR3: CASSSRRGSYEQYF. The CDR3 nucleotides read TGTGCCAGCAGCTCAAGAAGGGGGTCCTACGAGCAGTACTTC.

This clonotype was seen repeatedly, ten times or more. This chain uses TRBV12-3 or TRBV12-4 with TRBJ2-2; 7 bases are shared with TRBD1. This CDR3 has 12 amino acids. V lost 7 bases and J lost 6; bases outside the gene matches: 2. CDR3 DNA sequence: TGTGCCAGCAACAGGGGCGCCGGGGAGCTGTTTTTT. This translates into CASNRGAGELFF.